Below are 16 T cell receptor beta chains sequenced from a single sample in a study of blood T cell repertoires in COVID-19. The repertoire was sequenced with immunoSEQ multiplex PCR; TCRdb's copy has only in-frame clones and lacks some. The sample carries about 270,000 clones, 80% to 90% recorded once. What was sequenced was peripheral blood. The origin of the receptors is a woman in her seventies with COVID-19, enrolled during active disease.

The rearrangement joins TRBV4-1 to TRBJ2-1; tentatively, D is TRBD2 (7 bases). The CDR3 consists of 17 residues. V was trimmed by 0 bases and J by 7 bases, leaving 19 bases between them. From germline, CDR1 is MGHRA and CDR2 YSYEKL. Here the CDR3 DNA reads TGCGCCAGCAGCCAAGACTATGGGGGGGCCCAGGGGAATGAGCAGTTCTTC. Protein product: CASSQDYGGAQGNEQFF.

The V call is TRBV24-1, the J call TRBJ2-1; 8 positions agree with TRBD2. After removal of 3 bases from V and 7 bases from J, the junction contained 10 bases not matched to a gene. The CDR3 extends over 16 amino acids. Per germline, CDR1 KGHDR and CDR2 SFDVKD. CDR3 sequence reads: CATSDLTGGPKNEQFF. The DNA of the CDR3 is TGTGCCACCAGTGATCTAACGGGGGGGCCGAAGAATGAGCAGTTCTTC.

V is TRBV9 and J is TRBJ1-2; perhaps TRBD1 as D (6 bases). The CDR3 covers 16 residues. Between the trimmed V and J ends, which lost 0 bases and 4 bases, there was a span of 16 bases. Per germline, CDR1 SGDLS and CDR2 YYNGEE. The CDR3 bases are TGTGCCAGCAGCGTAGGAGCCCCACAGGGCGGCTATGGCTACACCTTC. It specifies CASSVGAPQGGYGYTF.

The CDR3 region has the DNA TGTGCCAGCAGTGAGGGGGGGGCGGGTGAAAAACTGTTTTTT. It is translated as CASSEGGAGEKLFF. This sequence joins TRBV6-1 and TRBJ1-4; TRBD1 is a possible D gene (6 bases). The CDR3 length is 14 residues. In germline, CDR1 is MNHNS, CDR2 SASEGT. Trimming left V 3 bases short and J 7 bases short, with 12 bases between.

V usage is TRBV6-6 and J usage is TRBJ1-1; 7 bases match TRBD1. Germline V lookup: CDR1 MNHNY, CDR2 SVGAGI (reference sequence). J lost 4 bases, V lost 2 bases, and 4 bases had no gene match. CDR3 length: 14 amino acids. The CDR3 region has the DNA TGTGCCAGCAGTTACCCCCAGGGGGTCACTGAAGCTTTCTTT. Translated: CASSYPQGVTEAFF.

V and J are TRBV3-1 (or the pseudogene TRBV3-2) and TRBJ1-6; D might be TRBD1 (6 bases). The V end lost 1 base, the J end lost 1 base, and 11 bases lay between the germline ends. Germline lookup yields CDR1 LGHDT and CDR2 YNNKEL (reference sequence). This CDR3 contains 17 residues. CDR3 region: CASSQGLQGSYNSPLHF. CDR3 nucleotides: TGTGCCAGCAGCCAAGGCCTCCAGGGGTCCTATAATTCACCCCTCCACTTT.

J is TRBJ2-7 and V is TRBV7-8, with 12 nucleotides matching TRBD2. The ends lost 4 bases at V and 4 bases at J; junction bases unmatched: 5. This CDR3 has 15 residues. The germline CDR1 and CDR2 sequences are SGHVS and FQNEAQ. The CDR3 DNA follows: TGTGCCAGCAGCTGGGGACTAGCGGGCAGGTACGAGCAGTACTTC. This translates into CASSWGLAGRYEQYF.

The V gene is TRBV18, the J gene TRBJ1-6; 7 positions match TRBD1. V dropped 5 bases and J dropped 10; count of bases not matched to a gene: 8. This CDR3 spans 14 amino acids. Germline V CDR1 and CDR2: KGHSH, LQKENI. The CDR3 protein is CASSTQGLGSPLHF. Written as DNA, the CDR3 is TGTGCCAGCTCAACACAGGGGCTTGGATCACCCCTCCACTTT.

The rearrangement uses TRBV11-3 and TRBJ2-7; 8 bases match TRBD1. Germline CDR1 reads SGHNT; CDR2 reads YENEEA. The CDR3 spans 15 residues. Trimming took 1 base from V and 5 from J; bases not matched to a gene: 7. The CDR3 DNA sequence: TGTGCCAGCAGCTTAGCGGGACAGGAGGGCCACGAGCAGTACTTC. It encodes CASSLAGQEGHEQYF.

The chain has TRBV3-1 (or the pseudogene TRBV3-2) and TRBJ2-7; maybe TRBD2 (5 bases). This CDR3 has 13 amino acids. CDR1 LGHDT and CDR2 YNNKEL come from the germline V gene (reference sequence). V was trimmed by 4 bases and J by 3 bases, leaving 10 bases between them. CDR3 region: CASSLSGVYEQYF. The CDR3 region has the DNA TGTGCCAGCAGCCTTTCCGGGGTCTACGAGCAGTACTTC.

The V call is TRBV10-1, the J call TRBJ2-1, with 9 bases aligning to TRBD1. This CDR3 spans 16 amino acids. The trim removed 4 bases at V and 7 bases at J, leaving 11 bases unmatched. Germline assignment: CDR1 WNHNN and CDR2 SYGVQD (reference sequence). Here the CDR3 DNA reads TGCGCCAGCAGTGGTACCGGGACAGGGTATCGGAATGAGCAGTTCTTC. This sequence encodes CASSGTGTGYRNEQFF.

The V and J genes are TRBV24-1 and TRBJ2-2; TRBD1 matches at 7 bases. CDR3 size: 18 residues. CDR1 KGHDR and CDR2 SFDVKD come from the germline V gene. With 2 bases clipped from V and 0 bases from J, the junction kept 8 bases outside the gene matches. CDR3 in amino acids: CATSDWGQLNANTGELFF. The CDR3 region has the DNA TGTGCCACCAGTGATTGGGGACAGTTAAACGCGAACACCGGGGAGCTGTTTTTT.

The rearrangement uses TRBV3-1 (or the pseudogene TRBV3-2) and TRBJ2-2; maybe TRBD1 (5 bases). In germline, CDR1 is LGHDT, CDR2 YNNKEL (reference sequence). V gave up 4 bases and J gave up 4 bases, with 13 bases separating them. CDR3 length: 15 residues. Written as DNA, the CDR3 is TGTGCCAGCAGCCCCCAAAGGGGAATCACCGGGGAGCTGTTTTTT. Encoded protein: CASSPQRGITGELFF.

The count of this clone is one. V usage is TRBV2 and J usage is TRBJ1-3; D may be TRBD1 (6 bases). Trimming left V 8 bases short and J 0 bases short, with 11 bases between. CDR3 size: 14 residues. Germline assignment: CDR1 SNHLY and CDR2 FYNNEI. The CDR3 loop reads CASVTGISGNTIYF. The CDR3 coding sequence is TGTGCCAGCGTGACAGGAATCTCTGGAAACACCATATATTTT.

CDR3 sequence reads: CASGVLGGYEQYF. The CDR3 region has the DNA TGTGCCAGCGGCGTCTTAGGGGGATACGAGCAGTACTTC. The chain has TRBV14 and TRBJ2-7; TRBD1 might be the D (6 bases). The CDR3 totals 13 residues. Germline V lookup: CDR1 SGHDN, CDR2 FVKESK. V was pared by 8 bases and J by 4 bases, with 15 bases between.

This chain connects TRBV7-8 to TRBJ2-5; TRBD2 matches 12 bases. CDR1 is SGHVS, CDR2 FQNEAQ, per germline. This CDR3 has 15 amino acids. V gave up 2 bases and J gave up 5 bases; unmatched junction bases: 3. CDR3 in DNA: TGTGCCAGCAGCTTACTAGCGGGGGGGCCGGAGACCCAGTACTTC. This translates into CASSLLAGGPETQYF.